The sequence of this T cell receptor (beta chain) was determined in a study of a mutant IDH1 vaccine in newly diagnosed glioma. About the study: Treated patients had a mean age of roughly 40 years and a 62.5% male, 37.5% female split. Patients previously underwent radiotherapy, temozolomide, or both, and most underwent both.

Study-level findings and limits: More than 80% of patients showed vaccine-induced immune responses across multiple MHC alleles.

Profiled with immunoSEQ multiplex PCR; TCRdb holds only in-frame clones, not every one. Of tens of thousands of clones detected, approximately 80% appear once; the ten largest clones hold 5.3%. Time point reported: baseline, week 1 (first vaccination visit). Treatment: pre-vaccination baseline after standard-of-care therapy. Tumors from donors were new WHO grade 3 or 4 IDH1-mutant astrocytomas with ATRX loss. Germline assignment: CDR1 MNHEY and CDR2 SMNVEV (reference sequence). The CDR3 has 14 amino acids. V dropped 5 bases and J dropped 4 bases, with 12 bases sitting between them. As concerns this clone: Its antigen is not identified.

The receptor was derived from a middle-aged man with glioma. Some clones in this sample may be carry-over from other donors' samples. The rearrangement joins TRBV27 to TRBJ2-1; possible D gene TRBD2, 5 bases. The material sequenced was PBMCs, taken from a glioma patient treated with radiotherapy, temozolomide or both. The CDR3 DNA follows: TGTGCCAGCAGTCTAAACCGGGGTTACAATGAGCAGTTCTTC. Amino acids: CASSLNRGYNEQFF.